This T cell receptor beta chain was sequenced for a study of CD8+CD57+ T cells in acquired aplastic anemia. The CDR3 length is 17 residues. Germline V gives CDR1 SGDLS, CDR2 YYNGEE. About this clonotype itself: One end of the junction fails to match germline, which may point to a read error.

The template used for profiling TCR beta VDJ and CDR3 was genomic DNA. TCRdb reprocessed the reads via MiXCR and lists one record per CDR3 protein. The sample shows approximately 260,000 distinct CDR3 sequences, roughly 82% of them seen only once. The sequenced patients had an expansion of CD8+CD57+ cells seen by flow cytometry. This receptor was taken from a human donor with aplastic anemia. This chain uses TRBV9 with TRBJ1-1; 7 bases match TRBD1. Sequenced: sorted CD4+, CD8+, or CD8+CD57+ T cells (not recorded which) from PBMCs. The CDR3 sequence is CASIGVDRQGGNTEAFF. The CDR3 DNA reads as TGTGCCAGCATCGGGGTGGACCGACAGGGAGGAAACACTGAGGCTTTCTTT.